What follows are 26 T cell receptor beta chains derived from one specimen sequenced in a study of cytomegalovirus exposure and HLA in healthy donors. Primers for the PCR totalled 60 Vbeta and 13 Jbeta. Assay used: immunoSEQ multiplex PCR; TCRdb lists only in-frame clones, some missing. The sample includes roughly 220,000 clones. Material: PBMCs. The receptor source for this set is a girl aged 2-9 years in good health and CMV-seropositive.

The chain links TRBV19 to TRBJ1-2; D may be TRBD1 (6 bases). V was cut by 4 bases and J by 5 bases, with 11 bases left in between. From germline, CDR1 is LNHDA and CDR2 SQIVND (reference sequence). The CDR3 covers 13 residues. CDR3 residues: CASSRQAPYGYTF. In nucleotides, the CDR3 is TGTGCCAGTAGTAGACAGGCTCCTTATGGCTACACCTTC.

The chain employs TRBV18 and TRBJ1-1, with TRBD1 as a possible D gene (6 bases). Germline V gene lookup returns CDR1 KGHSH and CDR2 LQKENI. The CDR3 spans 17 residues. V was pared by 0 bases and J by 0 bases, with 14 bases between. The CDR3 coding sequence is TGTGCCAGCTCACCACCAACCGGGACACCTATGAACACTGAAGCTTTCTTT. As protein: CASSPPTGTPMNTEAFF.

The rearrangement uses TRBV7-3 and TRBJ2-1, with D possibly being TRBD2 (5 bases). This CDR3 region has 13 residues. Between the trimmed V and J ends, which lost 5 bases and 10 bases, there was a span of 15 bases. Germline lookup yields CDR1 SGHTA and CDR2 FQGTGA. Here the CDR3 DNA reads TGTGCCAGCAGCCCGGAAGACTACCGAGAGCAGTTCTTC. Amino acid sequence: CASSPEDYREQFF.

V gene TRBV9 combines with J gene TRBJ2-6; a weak D match, TRBD2 (5 bases). The CDR3 runs 19 residues. Looked up from germline, CDR1 is SGDLS and CDR2 is YYNGEE. Deletions cut 3 bases from V and 0 bases from J, with 19 bases between. CDR3 sequence (DNA): TGTGCCAGCAGCGCCGTCGCGGGCCTTCCAATCTCTGGGGCCAACGTCCTGACTTTC. This gives the protein CASSAVAGLPISGANVLTF.

The chain uses TRBV2 and TRBJ2-1; 9 nucleotides match TRBD1. V lost 7 bases, J lost 7 bases, and 11 bases stayed unmatched. Germline V CDR1 and CDR2: SNHLY, FYNNEI. The CDR3 extends over 15 amino acids. CDR3: CASTVGTGPLNEQFF. The CDR3 region has the DNA TGTGCCAGCACGGTGGGGACAGGGCCGCTGAATGAGCAGTTCTTC.

The rearrangement uses TRBV27 and TRBJ1-5; TRBD1 matches at 8 bases. J lost 5 bases, V lost 6 bases, and 6 bases had no gene match. This CDR3 is built from 14 residues. CDR1 and CDR2 from the germline V gene are MNHEY and SMNVEV (reference sequence). CDR3 protein: CASRGQGRDQPQHF. CDR3 in DNA: TGTGCCAGCAGAGGACAGGGCAGGGATCAGCCCCAGCATTTT.

The rearrangement uses TRBV20-1 and TRBJ2-5; D is ambiguous. Germline V lookup: CDR1 DFQATT, CDR2 SNEGSKA (reference sequence). The CDR3 has 10 amino acids. V was shortened by 7 bases and J by 2 bases, with 5 bases between the two germline ends. The CDR3 reads CSGRQETQYF. The CDR3 nucleotides read TGCAGTGGCCGGCAAGAGACCCAGTACTTC.

The V call is TRBV19, the J call TRBJ2-5; maybe TRBD2 (5 bases). The CDR3 runs 13 residues. Trimming removed 7 bases from V and 5 bases from J, with 14 bases in between. Per the germline V gene, CDR1 is LNHDA and CDR2 is SQIVND (reference sequence). The CDR3 DNA is TGTGCCAGTAAGGTTTCTAGCAGCGAGACCCAGTACTTC. Protein: CASKVSSSETQYF.

This chain joins TRBV11-3 and TRBJ1-1; D is ambiguous. Trimming stripped 1 base from V and 8 bases from J, with 14 bases between. This CDR3 region has 14 residues. Germline V gives CDR1 SGHNT, CDR2 YENEEA. CDR3 in amino acids: CASSLVRRSREAFF. The CDR3, as DNA: TGTGCCAGCAGCTTAGTGAGGCGCTCCAGAGAAGCTTTCTTT.

The J gene is TRBJ1-5, the V gene TRBV4-1; a possible D gene is TRBD1 (6 bases). V was clipped by 0 bases and J by 1 base, with 13 bases between them. The length of the CDR3 is 17 residues. The germline V gene has CDR1 MGHRA and CDR2 YSYEKL. For the CDR3, the DNA is TGCGCCAGCAGCCAAGATTGGGCAGGGGTAAGCAATCAGCCCCAGCATTTT. It is translated as CASSQDWAGVSNQPQHF.

The chain carries TRBV2 and TRBJ2-7; D perhaps matches TRBD1 (6 bases). Trimming left V 6 bases short and J 6 bases short, with 15 bases between. The germline V gene encodes CDR1 SNHLY and CDR2 FYNNEI. The length of the CDR3 is 13 residues. In DNA, the CDR3 is TGTGCCAGCAGGGTTGACAGGTTTGGCGAGCAGTACTTC. Protein: CASRVDRFGEQYF.

The CDR3 nucleotides are TGTGCCAGTAGGCCCTCGGGACAGGGAGACTATGGCTACACCTTC. It codes for CASRPSGQGDYGYTF. The chain links TRBV19 to TRBJ1-2; 9 bases agree with TRBD1. This CDR3 has 15 amino acids. Germline V gives CDR1 LNHDA, CDR2 SQIVND (reference sequence). The V gene end was trimmed by 6 bases and the J gene end by 3 bases; junction bases not matched to a gene: 8.

This chain connects TRBV5-6 to TRBJ1-3; D not certain. Germline V gene sequence: CDR1 SGHDT, CDR2 YYEEEE. This CDR3 is 16 amino acids long. V shed 0 bases and J shed 0 bases, with 10 bases lying between them. CDR3 residues: CASSLGRASSGNTIYF. For the CDR3, the DNA is TGTGCCAGCAGCTTGGGGCGGGCTTCCTCTGGAAACACCATATATTTT.

This chain joins TRBV19 and TRBJ1-5, with 9 bases lining up with TRBD1. CDR1 and CDR2 (germline): LNHDA, SQIVND (reference sequence). The V gene end was trimmed by 5 bases and the J gene end by 0 bases; junction bases not matched to a gene: 8. The CDR3 runs to 17 residues. CDR3 residues: CASSGDRATDSNQPQHF. The DNA for the CDR3 is TGTGCCAGTAGTGGGGACAGGGCAACCGATAGCAATCAGCCCCAGCATTTT.

The V and J genes are TRBV5-1 and TRBJ2-7; TRBD2 is a possible D gene (6 bases). Trimming stripped 7 bases from V and 0 bases from J, with 20 bases between. Germline assignment: CDR1 SGHRS and CDR2 YFSETQ. The CDR3 length is 16 residues. CDR3 coding DNA: TGCGCCAGCGGCCCCTCGGGGGTTGTTTTCTCCTACGAGCAGTACTTC. This translates into CASGPSGVVFSYEQYF.

V is TRBV7-2 and J is TRBJ2-2; D gene ambiguous. This CDR3 spans 16 amino acids. Germline V gives CDR1 SGHTA, CDR2 FQGNSA. Trimming cost V 5 bases and J 5 bases, with 18 bases left between them. CDR3: CASSPRSNLLTGELFF. CDR3 nucleotides: TGTGCCAGCAGCCCGAGAAGCAATCTCCTTACCGGGGAGCTGTTTTTT.

The CDR3 loop is CASSLRSQEPYQETQYF. The CDR3 DNA is TGTGCCAGCAGCTTGAGATCACAGGAACCGTACCAAGAGACCCAGTACTTC. The chain uses TRBV5-4 and TRBJ2-5; maybe TRBD1 (5 bases). V lost 1 base and J lost 0, with 16 bases in between. Germline V gene lookup returns CDR1 SGHNT and CDR2 YYREEE (reference sequence). The CDR3 consists of 17 residues.

The gene calls are TRBV5-5 and TRBJ1-2; 9 bases are shared with TRBD1. Germline CDR1 is SGHKS and CDR2 is YYEKEE (reference sequence). V lost 4 bases to trimming and J lost 8 bases; unmatched junction nucleotides: 6. The CDR3 spans 13 residues. In DNA, the CDR3 is TGTGCCAGCAGCATACAGGGGGCTGACGGCTACACCTTC. Translating gives CASSIQGADGYTF.

The rearrangement links TRBV5-1 to TRBJ1-2; possible D gene TRBD1, 5 bases. Per the germline V gene, CDR1 is SGHRS and CDR2 is YFSETQ. V lost 0 bases, J lost 4 bases, and 10 bases lay in between. The CDR3 extends over 14 amino acids. DNA for the CDR3: TGCGCCAGCAGCTTGGCAGACAGAGTCTATGGCTACACCTTC. Its protein is CASSLADRVYGYTF.

The J gene is TRBJ2-7, the V gene TRBV7-9, with a possible D match to TRBD1 (6 bases). V was clipped by 5 bases and J by 0 bases, with 11 bases between them. This CDR3 has 14 amino acids. CDR1 is SEHNR and CDR2 is FQNEAQ in the germline V gene (reference sequence). CDR3 in amino acids: CASSPPGHSYEQYF. CDR3 DNA: TGTGCCAGCAGCCCCCCGGGACACTCCTACGAGCAGTACTTC.

This chain connects TRBV28 to TRBJ2-3; 11 nucleotides align to TRBD2. Germline V CDR1 and CDR2: MDHEN, SYDVKM. The CDR3 loop spans 17 amino acids. V gave up 3 bases and J gave up 5 bases; unmatched junction bases: 10. The CDR3 loop reads CASSLGTSGGGQDTQYF. CDR3 bases: TGTGCCAGCAGTTTGGGGACTAGCGGAGGGGGGCAAGATACGCAGTATTTT.

For the CDR3, the DNA is TGTGCCACCTCCGGGACATACGGCACAGATACGCAGTATTTT. Translated: CATSGTYGTDTQYF. The V call is TRBV27, the J call TRBJ2-3; D is possibly TRBD1 (6 bases). The CDR3 contains 14 residues. CDR1 is MNHEY, CDR2 SMNVEV, per germline (reference sequence). With 10 bases removed from V and 1 base from J, the gap between germline ends came to 15 bases.

The J gene is TRBJ2-1, the V gene TRBV19; 13 bases agree with TRBD2. The CDR3 loop spans 18 amino acids. V was clipped by 7 bases and J by 3 bases; unmatched bases: 12. The germline CDR1 and CDR2 sequences are LNHDA and SQIVND (reference sequence). For the CDR3, the DNA is TGTGCCAGTACCCCCCCGGGACTAGCGGGAATCATCTACAATGAGCAGTTCTTC. Translating it yields CASTPPGLAGIIYNEQFF.

The chain combines TRBV27 with TRBJ1-1, with D tentatively TRBD1 (5 bases). The CDR3 is 15 amino acids. Per germline, CDR1 MNHEY and CDR2 SMNVEV (reference sequence). The ends were cut back, 4 bases at V and 4 bases at J, with 16 bases in the middle. The CDR3 region is CASSSTLRRGTEAFF. The CDR3 DNA follows: TGTGCCAGCAGTTCGACCCTGAGGAGGGGCACTGAAGCTTTCTTT.

The rearrangement joins TRBV6-1 to TRBJ1-1; D is perhaps TRBD1 (6 bases). In germline, CDR1 is MNHNS, CDR2 SASEGT. The CDR3 has 14 residues. The germline V and J ends were trimmed by 3 bases and 6 bases, with 14 bases remaining between them. The CDR3 here is CASSEFRGWAEAFF. The CDR3, as DNA: TGTGCCAGCAGTGAGTTCAGGGGCTGGGCTGAAGCTTTCTTT.

The V gene is TRBV29-1, the J gene TRBJ1-2; D is uncertain. The CDR3 consists of 13 residues. Trimming pared 1 base from V and 8 bases from J, leaving 14 bases between. Germline CDR1 is SQVTM and CDR2 is ANQGSEA. CDR3 in DNA: TGCAGCGTTGAAGTGGAGTCGAGTGTCGGCTACACCTTC. It encodes CSVEVESSVGYTF.